At least ten counts were recorded for the clone carrying this TCR beta chain. Its antigen remains unknown. This sample was taken from a study of regulatory T cells in long-lasting Graves disease. Deletions cut 0 bases from V and 3 bases from J, with 11 bases between. The CDR3 runs 15 residues. The germline V gene has CDR1 KGHSH and CDR2 LQKENI. For TCR beta, libraries came from iRepertoire HTBI primers and Arm-PCR of CDR3 regions. A single record per CDR3 protein comes from TCRdb applying MiXCR to the multiplex PCR reads. The data show a few hundred thousand distinct CDR3 sequences, roughly 13% seen once. Study-level results: There was favoring of TRBV28, TRBJ1-2 and TRBJ2-5 in persistent disease. More public clonotypes were shared by persistent patients (around 3,000) than by new patients (about 1,000).

Time point of the sample: newly diagnosed GD, antithyroid drugs for less than 3 months. Scientists built the TCR library using RNA that was extracted from PBMCs. These data also formed part of another study, on T cells in Graves' hyperthyroidism and ophthalmopathy. That work contributes: An initial round of RT-PCR targeting the TCR CDR3 relied on the HTBI primer set. Within blood appeared most thyroid clonotypes that had expanded above 0.001.

The sample in question was peripheral blood mononuclear cells (PBMCs), obtained at new diagnosis, from a patient treated with antithyroid drugs. The chain joins TRBV18 to TRBJ1-1; D uncertain. The receptor was derived from a man aged 25 to 40 with Graves disease. CDR3 bases: TGTGCCAGCTCACCACCGACGGGCGACTACACTGAAGCTTTCTTT. This codes for CASSPPTGDYTEAFF.